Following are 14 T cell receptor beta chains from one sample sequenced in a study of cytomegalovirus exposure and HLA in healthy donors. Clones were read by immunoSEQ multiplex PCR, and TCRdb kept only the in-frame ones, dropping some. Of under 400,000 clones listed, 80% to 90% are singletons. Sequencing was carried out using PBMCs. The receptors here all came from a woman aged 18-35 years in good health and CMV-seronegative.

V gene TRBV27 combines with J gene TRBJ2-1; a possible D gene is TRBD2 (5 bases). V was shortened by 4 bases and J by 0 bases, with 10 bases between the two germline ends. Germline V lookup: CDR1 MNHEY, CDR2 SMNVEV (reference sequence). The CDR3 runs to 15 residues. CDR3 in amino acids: CASSSIGNSYNEQFF. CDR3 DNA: TGTGCCAGCAGTTCCATCGGGAACTCCTACAATGAGCAGTTCTTC.

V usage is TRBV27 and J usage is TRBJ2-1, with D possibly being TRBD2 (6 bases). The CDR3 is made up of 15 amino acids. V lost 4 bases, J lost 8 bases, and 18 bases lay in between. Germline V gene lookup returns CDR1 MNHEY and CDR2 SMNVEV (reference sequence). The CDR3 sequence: CASSYRESGSYEQFF. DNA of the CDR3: TGTGCCAGCAGTTACCGGGAAAGCGGGTCCTATGAGCAGTTCTTC.

CDR3 coding DNA: TGCGCCAGCAGCCACCTTGGGCGGGGGAGGGGGACAGATACGCAGTATTTT. Its protein product is CASSHLGRGRGTDTQYF. This chain links TRBV4-1 with TRBJ2-3; possibly TRBD2 for D (7 bases). CDR1 and CDR2 (germline): MGHRA, YSYEKL. V was trimmed by 3 bases and J by 3 bases, leaving 19 bases between them. The CDR3 consists of 17 residues.

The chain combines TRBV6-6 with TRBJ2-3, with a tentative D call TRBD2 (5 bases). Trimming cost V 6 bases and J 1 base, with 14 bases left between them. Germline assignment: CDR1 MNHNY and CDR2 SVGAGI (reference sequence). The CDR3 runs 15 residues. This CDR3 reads CASRPLATGTDTQYF. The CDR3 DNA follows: TGTGCCAGCAGACCCCTAGCTACTGGCACAGATACGCAGTATTTT.

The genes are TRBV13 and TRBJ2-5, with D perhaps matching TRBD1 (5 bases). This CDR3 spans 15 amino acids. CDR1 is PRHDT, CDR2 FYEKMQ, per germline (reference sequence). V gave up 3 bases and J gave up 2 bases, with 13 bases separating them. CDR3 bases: TGTGCCAGCAGCTTGAGGACACTTGAGCAAGAGACCCAGTACTTC. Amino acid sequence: CASSLRTLEQETQYF.

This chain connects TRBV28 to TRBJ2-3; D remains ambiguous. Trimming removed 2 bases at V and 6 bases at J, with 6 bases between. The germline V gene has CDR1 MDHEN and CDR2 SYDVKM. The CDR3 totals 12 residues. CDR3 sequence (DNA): TGTGCCAGCAGTTTAAACGAGGATACGCAGTATTTT. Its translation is CASSLNEDTQYF. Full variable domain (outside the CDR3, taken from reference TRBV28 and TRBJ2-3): DVKVTQSSRYLVKRTGEKVFLECVQDMDHENMFWYRQDPGLGLRLIYFSYDVKMKEKGDIPEGYSVSREKKERFSLILESASTNQTSMYLCASSLNEDTQYFGPGTRLTVL.

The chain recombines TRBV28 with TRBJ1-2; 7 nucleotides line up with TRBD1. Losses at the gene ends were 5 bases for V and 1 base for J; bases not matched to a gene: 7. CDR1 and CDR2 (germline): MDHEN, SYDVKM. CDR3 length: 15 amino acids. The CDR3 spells CASSIQGRVNYGYTF. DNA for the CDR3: TGTGCCAGCAGTATACAGGGGCGAGTTAACTATGGCTACACCTTC.

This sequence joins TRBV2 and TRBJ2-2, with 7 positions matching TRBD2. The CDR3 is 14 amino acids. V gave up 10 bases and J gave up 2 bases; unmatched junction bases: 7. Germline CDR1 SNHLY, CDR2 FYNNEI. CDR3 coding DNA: TGTGCCACCCTATCGGGACTAAACACCGGGGAGCTGTTTTTT. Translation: CATLSGLNTGELFF.

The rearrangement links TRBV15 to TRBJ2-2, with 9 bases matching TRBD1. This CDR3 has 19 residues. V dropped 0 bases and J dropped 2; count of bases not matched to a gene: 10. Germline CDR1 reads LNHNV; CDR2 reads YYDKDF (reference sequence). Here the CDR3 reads CATSRDHWKGQGNTGELFF. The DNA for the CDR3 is TGTGCCACCAGCAGAGACCACTGGAAGGGACAGGGAAACACCGGGGAGCTGTTTTTT.

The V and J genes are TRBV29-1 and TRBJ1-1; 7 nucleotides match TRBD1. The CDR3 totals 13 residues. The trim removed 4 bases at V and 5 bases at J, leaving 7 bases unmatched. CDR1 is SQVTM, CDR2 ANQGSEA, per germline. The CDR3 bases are TGCAGCGTTGGGGGACAGAGGGAGACTGAAGCTTTCTTT. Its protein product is CSVGGQRETEAFF.

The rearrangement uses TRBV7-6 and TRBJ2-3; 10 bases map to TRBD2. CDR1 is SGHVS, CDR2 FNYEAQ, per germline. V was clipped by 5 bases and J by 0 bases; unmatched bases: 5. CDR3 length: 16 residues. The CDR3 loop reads CASSGIAGGSTDTQYF. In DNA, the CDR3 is TGTGCCAGCAGCGGGATAGCGGGAGGCAGCACAGATACGCAGTATTTT.

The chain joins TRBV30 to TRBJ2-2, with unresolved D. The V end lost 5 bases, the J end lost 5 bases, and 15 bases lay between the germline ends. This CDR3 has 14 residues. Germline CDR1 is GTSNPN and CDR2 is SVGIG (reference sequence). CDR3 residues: CAWVAGLETGELFF. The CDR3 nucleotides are TGTGCCTGGGTTGCCGGGTTGGAGACCGGGGAGCTGTTTTTT.

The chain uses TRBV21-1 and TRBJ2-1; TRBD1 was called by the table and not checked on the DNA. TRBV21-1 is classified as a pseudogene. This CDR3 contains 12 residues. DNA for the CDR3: TGTGCCAGCAGCGACGGGACAGTCGAGCAGTTCTTC. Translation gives CASSDGTVEQFF.

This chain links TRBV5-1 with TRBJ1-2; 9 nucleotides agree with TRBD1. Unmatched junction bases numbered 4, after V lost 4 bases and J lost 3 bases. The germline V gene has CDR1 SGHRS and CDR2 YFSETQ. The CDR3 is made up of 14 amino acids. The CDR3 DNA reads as TGCGCCAGCAGCCCACAGGGGGCTGACTATGGCTACACCTTC. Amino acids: CASSPQGADYGYTF.